This T cell receptor beta chain came from a study of breast tumors, draining lymph nodes, adjacent tissues. This clonotype was counted many times. The antigen is not known. Breast cancer patients provided tissue from their axillary draining lymph nodes. General study results and limits: Tumors had less TCR diversity than lymph nodes, more than nontumor tissue. Data only fit, rather than demonstrated, lymph node origin of most tumor T cells. Most tumor T cells seemingly derive from lymph node, then expand in tumor. Tumor and nontumor repertoires were significantly more similar in luminal-like than in basal-like breast cancer.

A single record per CDR3 protein comes from TCRdb applying MiXCR to the multiplex PCR reads. The sample yields some 170,000 distinct CDR3 sequences, around a third seen once. Germline CDR1 SEHNR, CDR2 FQNEAQ (reference sequence). The CDR3 loop spans 14 amino acids. With 4 bases removed from V and 2 bases from J, the gap between germline ends came to 11 bases. What was sequenced was axillary lymph node tissue. The clonotype originates from a female donor with breast cancer. Some clones in this sample may be carry-over from other donors' samples. The chain carries TRBV7-9 and TRBJ2-5; D might be TRBD2 (6 bases). CDR3 protein: CASSSGGGQETQYF. CDR3 coding DNA: TGTGCCAGCAGCTCCGGGGGAGGACAAGAGACCCAGTACTTC.